Presented here are 14 T cell receptor beta chains from one specimen sequenced in a study of T cells in localized non-small cell lung cancer. Sequencing was performed with immunoSEQ multiplex PCR; in TCRdb, only in-frame clones are kept and a portion is missing. This table holds 1,500 to 2,000 clones, approximately 20% found once. Sequenced here: normal lung tissue next to the tumor, sampled before any cancer treatment. The receptors were gathered from a man aged 35-75 years with stage II lung adenocarcinoma.

This clone showed up just a few times. DNA for the CDR3: TGTGCCACCAGCAGAGAACCTTACGGGGCAGACAATGAGCAGTTCTTC. The encoded protein is CATSREPYGADNEQFF. The V call is TRBV15, the J call TRBJ2-1; D could derive from TRBD1 or TRBD2 (5 bases each). There are 16 residues in the CDR3. Looked up from germline, CDR1 is LNHNV and CDR2 is YYDKDF (reference sequence). V shed 0 bases and J shed 5 bases, with 14 bases lying between them. Together with reference TRBV15 and TRBJ2-1, the CDR3 gives the full variable domain: DAMVIQNPRYQVTQFGKPVTLSCSQTLNHNVMYWYQQKSSQAPKLLFHYYDKDFNNEADTPDNFQSRRPNTSFCFLDIRSPGLGDTAMYLCATSREPYGADNEQFFGPGTRLTVL.

This clone was seen a handful of times. CDR3 DNA: TGTGCCAGCGAAGCGGGGCGGGGGCGAGAGCAGTACTTC. This encodes CASEAGRGREQYF. The chain is built from TRBV6-8 and TRBJ2-7, with D possibly matching TRBD2 (7 bases). CDR3 size: 13 residues. The germline V gene has CDR1 MNHGY and CDR2 SAAAGT. V lost 8 bases to trimming and J lost 7 bases, with 18 bases between them.

This clone was observed a handful of times. The chain is built from TRBV9 and TRBJ1-1, with TRBD1 as a possible D gene (5 bases). The V gene lost 3 bases and the J gene lost 4 bases, with 16 bases spanning the gap. CDR3 length: 15 amino acids. CDR1 is SGDLS, CDR2 YYNGEE, per germline. The CDR3 coding sequence is TGTGCCAGCAGCGCGGATGGGGGATGGAGCACTGAAGCTTTCTTT. Translation gives CASSADGGWSTEAFF. Full variable domain (remainder filled in from reference TRBV9 and TRBJ1-1): DSGVTQTPKHLITATGQRVTLRCSPRSGDLSVYWYQQSLDQGLQFLIQYYNGEERAKGNILERFSAQQFPDLHSELNLSSLELGDSALYFCASSADGGWSTEAFFGQGTRLTVV.

The chain joins TRBV5-1 to TRBJ2-1; tentatively, D is TRBD2 (6 bases). There are 14 residues in the CDR3. Per germline, CDR1 SGHRS and CDR2 YFSETQ. Trimming removed 3 bases from V and 4 bases from J, with 11 bases in between. This CDR3 reads CASSSGDSYNEQFF. The CDR3, as DNA: TGCGCCAGCAGCTCGGGAGACTCTTACAATGAGCAGTTCTTC.

This clone was seen more than once but under ten times. The chain is built from TRBV11-3 and TRBJ2-2; 11 bases align to TRBD2. The CDR3 extends over 18 amino acids. V dropped 3 bases and J dropped 6; count of bases not matched to a gene: 12. The V gene's germline CDR1 is SGHNT and CDR2 YENEEA. In DNA form, the CDR3 reads TGTGCCAGCAGCTTCGTTTCCCCCCGTAGCGGGGGGGCCGGGGAGCTGTTTTTT. Protein product: CASSFVSPRSGGAGELFF. Using reference TRBV11-3 and TRBJ2-2 for the parts outside the CDR3, the full variable domain is EAGVVQSPRYKIIEKKQPVAFWCNPISGHNTLYWYLQNLGQGPELLIRYENEEAVDDSQLPKDRFSAERLKGVDSTLKIQPAELGDSAVYLCASSFVSPRSGGAGELFFGEGSRLTVL.

Sample share makes this clone medium-sized. V is TRBV11-3 and J is TRBJ1-1; possible D gene TRBD1, 5 bases. The CDR3 totals 16 residues. The germline gives CDR1 SGHNT, CDR2 YENEEA. Trimming pared 5 bases from V and 1 base from J, leaving 17 bases between. The CDR3 DNA reads TGTGCCAGCAGCCTGATACCGGGACCCACGAACACTGAAGCTTTCTTT. Protein: CASSLIPGPTNTEAFF.

The chain combines TRBV11-3 with TRBJ1-2; D unclear. V was trimmed by 1 base and J by 6 bases, leaving 18 bases between them. CDR1 is SGHNT and CDR2 is YENEEA in the germline V gene. CDR3 length equals 16 residues. The CDR3 protein is CASSLGSRRGMDGYTF. CDR3 nucleotide sequence: TGTGCCAGCAGCTTAGGTTCTCGCCGCGGAATGGATGGCTACACCTTC.

This clone was observed a few times. The V call is TRBV19, the J call TRBJ2-5; 9 bases match TRBD1. CDR1 is LNHDA, CDR2 SQIVND, per germline (reference sequence). The CDR3 runs 13 residues. V lost 6 bases, J lost 4 bases, and 3 bases stayed unmatched. CDR3 nucleotides: TGTGCCAGTAGGACAGGGGGGGGAGAGACCCAGTACTTC. Protein product: CASRTGGGETQYF.

The chain uses TRBV14 and TRBJ1-1; TRBD1 agrees at 8 bases. This CDR3 is built from 14 residues. Germline assignment: CDR1 SGHDN and CDR2 FVKESK. V lost 1 base to trimming and J lost 4 bases; unmatched junction nucleotides: 2. In DNA, the CDR3 is TGTGCCAGCAGCCAAGTTACAGGGGGCACTGAAGCTTTCTTT. Amino acid sequence: CASSQVTGGTEAFF.

This clone qualifies as large. The chain has TRBV18 and TRBJ2-3; D perhaps matches TRBD2 (7 bases). From germline, CDR1 is KGHSH and CDR2 LQKENI. V lost 3 bases and J lost 2, with 15 bases in between. The CDR3 has 16 residues. The CDR3 spells CASSPVAGAYTDTQYF. The CDR3 region has the DNA TGTGCCAGCTCACCGGTCGCGGGGGCCTACACAGATACGCAGTATTTT.

This clone was seen a handful of times. CDR3 sequence (DNA): TGTGCCAGCAGCTCCTCGAAGACGACAGACTCTTTAGCTTTCTTT. Translating it yields CASSSSKTTDSLAFF. V gene TRBV11-3 combines with J gene TRBJ1-1; perhaps TRBD1 as D (5 bases). This CDR3 is built from 15 residues. The V gene lost 4 bases and the J gene lost 10 bases, with 22 bases spanning the gap. Germline loops: CDR1 SGHNT, CDR2 YENEEA.

This clone is medium-sized by share. The chain employs TRBV11-3 and TRBJ1-1; D unresolved. Per the germline V gene, CDR1 is SGHNT and CDR2 is YENEEA. Trimming removed 3 bases from V and 3 bases from J, with 11 bases in between. This CDR3 is built from 14 residues. The CDR3, as DNA: TGTGCCAGCAGCTTGGATCCGGGAGACACTGAAGCTTTCTTT. Its protein is CASSLDPGDTEAFF.

This clone was observed a few times. This chain uses TRBV11-3 with TRBJ2-2; the match to TRBD2 covers 7 bases. This CDR3 spans 15 amino acids. CDR1 is SGHNT, CDR2 YENEEA, per germline. V was clipped by 5 bases and J by 4 bases; unmatched bases: 7. The CDR3 sequence is CASSPFPGGTGELFF. The CDR3 DNA sequence: TGTGCCAGCAGCCCATTCCCGGGAGGCACCGGGGAGCTGTTTTTT. Based on the CDR3 plus reference TRBV11-3 and TRBJ2-2, the full variable domain is EAGVVQSPRYKIIEKKQPVAFWCNPISGHNTLYWYLQNLGQGPELLIRYENEEAVDDSQLPKDRFSAERLKGVDSTLKIQPAELGDSAVYLCASSPFPGGTGELFFGEGSRLTVL.

This clone is large. V gene TRBV28 combines with J gene TRBJ1-3; D is ambiguous. Germline V gene sequence: CDR1 MDHEN, CDR2 SYDVKM. This CDR3 is built from 17 residues. The V and J ends lost 7 bases and 0 bases respectively, with 19 bases between them. For the CDR3, the DNA is TGTGCCAGCACTAAGCCCCTAGGACGGAGCTCTGGAAACACCATATATTTT. Translated: CASTKPLGRSSGNTIYF.